These T cell receptor beta chains were read from a single sample in a study of sequential checkpoint blockade in melanoma. Profiled with immunoSEQ multiplex PCR; TCRdb holds only in-frame clones, not every one. The sample comprises 10,000 or so clones, approximately 73% of which are singletons, and 14% rests with the top ten. This sample comprised CD8+ T cells sorted from blood (inferred from file names), obtained from a patient given nivolumab and ipilimumab in sequence. The receptors were sampled from a human donor with melanoma. CDR3s leave out the opening cysteine and the closing phenylalanine or tryptophan.

j_call,v_call,cdr3_aa
TRBJ2-1,TRBV29-1,SVGTGGVDEQF
TRBJ2-6,TRBV2,ASSEFFGYSGANVLT
TRBJ2-1,TRBV9,ASSVSTSREQF
TRBJ1-1,TRBV5-1,ASSSLSTGATNTEAF
TRBJ2-7,TRBV4-1,ASSQVPRYEQY
TRBJ1-3,TRBV5-5,ASSSAGVSGNTIY
TRBJ2-1,TRBV4-2,ASSQDWPSGGGGNEQF
TRBJ2-7,TRBV7-9,ASSRMDSNYEQY
TRBJ2-5,TRBV4-1,ASSQDPGGTQY
TRBJ2-1,TRBV6-4,ASSEVGGSGNEQF
TRBJ2-7,TRBV5-1,ASSLAGTGLYEQY
TRBJ1-2,TRBV14,ASSQEGDSSNYGYT
TRBJ2-3,TRBV5-7,ASSYRADTQY
TRBJ2-6,TRBV9,ASSEQGAGANVLT
TRBJ1-6,TRBV4-1,ASSQPGTGGGSYNSPLH
TRBJ1-3,TRBV7-8,ASSLASYPGRDTIY
TRBJ2-1,TRBV30,AWSLGGSYNEQF
TRBJ1-3,TRBV19,ASSRGVGNTIY
TRBJ1-3,TRBV2,ASSPTGKENTIY
TRBJ1-1,TRBV19,ASSIGGNGNTEAF
TRBJ1-1,TRBV19,ASCRGLGTEAF
TRBJ2-2,TRBV6-4,ASSDGTSTGELF
TRBJ1-1,TRBV6-4,ASSDGTENTEAF
TRBJ2-7,TRBV4-1,ASSLRTGPIYEQY
TRBJ2-1,TRBV15,ATSRDSGRGTSEQF
TRBJ2-1,TRBV19,ASSKTGLSYNEQF
TRBJ2-1,TRBV7-6,ASSALAESSYNEQF
TRBJ2-1,TRBV19,ASSLKTAYNEQF
TRBJ2-1,TRBV4-1,ASSQDQVSGNDEQF
TRBJ1-5,TRBV4-1,ASSPRQVNQPQH
TRBJ2-1,TRBV6-4,ASSDSIPLAGGPVEQF
TRBJ1-1,TRBV5-5,ATRTDLNTEAF
TRBJ1-4,TRBV6-4,ASRLGPSTNEKLF
TRBJ2-1,TRBV30,AWSQGIGDNEQF
TRBJ1-1,TRBV19,ASSAGTGPVNTEAF
TRBJ1-2,TRBV7-9,ASSFGTGEYGYT
TRBJ1-2,TRBV6-5,ASSLYGGTGGYT
TRBJ2-7,TRBV29-1,SVAGAGGHEQY
TRBJ1-5,TRBV13,ASSFGGNQPQH
TRBJ1-2,TRBV7-8,ASSLVLRGDYGYT
TRBJ2-1,TRBV5-1,ASSPLAGVPNEQF
TRBJ1-2,TRBV4-1,ASSQDDRGRNGYT
TRBJ1-3,TRBV15,ATSRDLFGQALDGDSGNTIY
.,TRBV6-1,ASSEGEGRAYEQY
TRBJ1-1,TRBV4-1,ASTHEPVVNTEAF
TRBJ2-1,TRBV19,ASSHGYNEQF
TRBJ2-3,TRBV4-1,ASSQLAGASTDTQY
TRBJ1-2,TRBV7-8,ASSSLQGYGYT
TRBJ2-7,TRBV4-1,ASSPDRVHYEQY
TRBJ2-5,TRBV27,ASSPSGLAGRAEETQY
TRBJ1-2,TRBV7-8,ASSQAQAPGQPTNNYGYT
TRBJ1-1,TRBV12-1,ASSSGVTEAF
TRBJ1-1,TRBV19,ASSTATGNTEAF
TRBJ1-2,TRBV6-5,ASSYGEPATDYGYT
TRBJ1-1,TRBV10-3,AISEEVPNTEAF
TRBJ2-7,TRBV5-1,ASSLELSYEQY
TRBJ1-2,TRBV5-1,ASSLWPEAVDRGYT
TRBJ1-2,TRBV4-1,ASSQTSGTGGYGYT
TRBJ2-1,TRBV6-5,ASSFSTSGRNNEQF